Listed below are T cell receptor beta chains from one sample, sequenced in a study of T cells in Graves' hyperthyroidism and ophthalmopathy. One entry per CDR3 protein, called by TCRdb with MiXCR from the multiplex PCR reads. In the table there are more than 550,000 distinct CDR3 sequences, roughly 46% of which are singletons. Material for sequencing was peripheral blood or thyroid tissue (not recorded which). Receptors were obtained from an adult man with Graves' disease, either hyperthyroidism or ophthalmopathy (not recorded which). Each CDR3 is given with its conserved first and last residue. A D gene is named only where the DNA matches it firmly. Only some rows state a clone size, as once, few, many or a class for expanded clones.

d_call,j_call,clone_size,v_call,cdr3_nt,cdr3_aa
TRBD2,TRBJ2-3,NA,TRBV7-7,TGTGCCAGCAGGCGCGGGGGGTCTACAGATACGCAGTATTTT,CASRRGGSTDTQYF
NA,TRBJ1-3,NA,TRBV20-1,TGCAGTGCTAGAGATCTTGGAGCTCGAAACACCATATATTTT,CSARDLGARNTIYF
NA,TRBJ1-4,NA,TRBV10-3,TGTGCCACCAGTGAGACAACAGGGAGTGAAAAACTGTTTTTT,CATSETTGSEKLFF
NA,TRBJ1-5,many,TRBV7-9,TGTGCCAGCAGCTCAGCCCCCGACGATCAGCCCCAGCATTTT,CASSSAPDDQPQHF
TRBD1,TRBJ2-5,NA,TRBV19,TGTGCCAGTAGTGCCACAGGGGGGATCCAAGAGACCCAGTACTTC,CASSATGGIQETQYF
NA,TRBJ2-7,NA,TRBV10-3,TGTGCCATCAGTGAGTCTGGGGCATCCTACGAGCAGTACTTC,CAISESGASYEQYF
NA,TRBJ1-5,few,TRBV7-2,TGTGCCAGCAGCCCCCATTCAGAGGGTTTCAATCAGCCCCAGCATTTT,CASSPHSEGFNQPQHF
NA,TRBJ2-2,NA,TRBV20-1,TGCAGTGCTAGGGAGGGATTCGGGGAGCTGTTTTTT,CSAREGFGELFF
NA,TRBJ1-2,NA,TRBV25-1,TGTGCCAGCAGTGGAGGGGCGGGTGGCTACACCTTC,CASSGGAGGYTF
TRBD1,TRBJ2-6,NA,TRBV12-3/TRBV12-4,TGTGCCAGCAGGGGGACAGGGGGCGCTGGGGCCAACGTCCTGACTTTC,CASRGTGGAGANVLTF
NA,TRBJ1-5,NA,TRBV7-8,TGTGCCAGCAGCTCACCACTGCCGTATGTCGAGGGTCAGCCCCAGCATTTT,CASSSPLPYVEGQPQHF
NA,TRBJ2-7,few,TRBV29-1,TGCAGCGTTGAAGAGGACAGCTCCTACGAGCAGTACTTC,CSVEEDSSYEQYF
NA,TRBJ1-5,NA,TRBV20-1,TGCAGTGCTAGAGATTGGTTCTCGGGGGGTCAGCCCCAGCATTTT,CSARDWFSGGQPQHF
NA,TRBJ2-5,NA,TRBV10-3,TGTGCCACTAGGAAGGGGTCGGGACTCAAAGAGACCCAGTACTTC,CATRKGSGLKETQYF
TRBD2,TRBJ2-7,NA,TRBV11-2,TGTGCCAGCAGTCGCAACCGGGGCGGGGGGGCCTACGAGCAGTACTTC,CASSRNRGGGAYEQYF
TRBD1,TRBJ1-5,NA,TRBV7-9,TGTGCCAGCAGCTTCCGGGACAGGGCCCAGCCCCAGCATTTT,CASSFRDRAQPQHF
NA,TRBJ2-7,NA,TRBV3-1,TGTGCCAGCAGCCAAGTACGGAACGAGCAGTACTTC,CASSQVRNEQYF
NA,TRBJ1-1,NA,TRBV19,TGTGCCAGTATTGGCTGGACGGGGACTGAAGCTTTCTTT,CASIGWTGTEAFF
TRBD1,TRBJ1-4,NA,TRBV12-3/TRBV12-4,TGTGCCAGCAGTGAAAGGGACAGACTTAATGAAAAACTGTTTTTT,CASSERDRLNEKLFF
NA,TRBJ2-7,NA,TRBV25-1,TGTGCTAGAGATCCGGCGTCCGAGACCTACGAGCAGTACTTC,CARDPASETYEQYF
NA,TRBJ1-2,NA,TRBV19,TGTGCCAGTAGTATCTCCTCAGGGGTCGGTGGCTACACCTTC,CASSISSGVGGYTF
NA,TRBJ2-2,NA,TRBV5-1,TGCGCCAGCAGCAGGGACGGGGAGCTGCTTTTT,CASSRDGELLF
TRBD2,TRBJ2-5,NA,TRBV20-1,TGCAGTGCTAGCGGGGTGGGCCTAGCGGGGTCGGAGACCCAGTACTTC,CSASGVGLAGSETQYF
TRBD1,TRBJ1-6,NA,TRBV19,TGTGCCAGTCACTCCGGGGGACAGTATAATTCACCCCTCCACTTT,CASHSGGQYNSPLHF
TRBD2,TRBJ2-7,many,TRBV20-1,TGCAGTGCTAGAGGGACTAGCGGGACCTACGAGCAGTACTTC,CSARGTSGTYEQYF
TRBD1,TRBJ1-6,NA,TRBV29-1,TGCAGCGTCCCCGACAGGGTAGATTCACCCCTCCACTTT,CSVPDRVDSPLHF
NA,TRBJ1-4,NA,TRBV29-1,TGCAGCGTTGAAGTCTACGATTTT,CSVEVYDF
TRBD2,TRBJ2-7,few,TRBV7-9,TGTGCCAGCAGCTTATTTGGGCTAGCGGGGGGCGAGCAGTACTTC,CASSLFGLAGGEQYF
NA,TRBJ1-5,few,TRBV19,TGTGCCAGTACCGGAAAGGAAGGCAATCAGCCCCAGCATTTT,CASTGKEGNQPQHF
NA,TRBJ2-2,few,TRBV9,TGTGCCAGCAGCTCCAGGAGGGGAACCACCGGGGAGCTGTTTTTT,CASSSRRGTTGELFF
NA,TRBJ2-7,few,TRBV24-1,TGTGCCACCAGTGATTTCGGCAGGGGAACCTCTGGCGAGCAGTACTTC,CATSDFGRGTSGEQYF
TRBD1,TRBJ1-5,few,TRBV2,TGTGCCAGCAGCAGACAGGGGGTCGGCAATCAGCCCCAGCATTTT,CASSRQGVGNQPQHF
NA,TRBJ2-5,NA,TRBV6-6,TGTGCCGGCAGTTACGGGGCAGAGACCCAGTACTTC,CAGSYGAETQYF
NA,TRBJ1-6,NA,TRBV2,TGTGCCAGCAGGTTTTACTATAATTCACCCCTCCACTTT,CASRFYYNSPLHF
TRBD1,TRBJ2-5,NA,TRBV15,TGTGCCACCAGCAGAGCCTTGGACAGGGGGAGTGAGACCCAGTACTTC,CATSRALDRGSETQYF
NA,TRBJ1-5,NA,TRBV12-3/TRBV12-4,TGTGCCAGCAGGACGGGACGGAGCAATCAGCCCCAGCATTTT,CASRTGRSNQPQHF
TRBD2,TRBJ2-7,many,TRBV10-1,TGCGCCAGCAGTGAGTCGGTAGCGGGGCGGCCCGTCGAGCAGTACTTC,CASSESVAGRPVEQYF
TRBD1,TRBJ2-7,NA,TRBV7-9,TGTGCCAGCAGCCAACACAGGGGTAGCGAGCAGTACTTC,CASSQHRGSEQYF
TRBD1,TRBJ2-7,NA,TRBV20-1,TGCAGCGTTGACGACAGGGGGGCTTCCTACGAGCAGTACTTC,CSVDDRGASYEQYF
TRBD1,TRBJ1-5,NA,TRBV29-1,TGCAGCTTAGCGGGGACAGGGGATCAGCCCCAGCATTTT,CSLAGTGDQPQHF
TRBD1,TRBJ1-2,NA,TRBV29-1,TGCAGCAGCCCGGACAGGGCCTATGGCTACACCTTC,CSSPDRAYGYTF
NA,TRBJ2-7,few,TRBV20-1,TGCAGTGCTAGAGATGGTGAGGGGCTCGAGCAGTACTTC,CSARDGEGLEQYF
NA,TRBJ1-1,few,TRBV9,TGTGCCAGCAGCATTAGTTGGGATGTAGTCCCTGAAGCTTTCTTT,CASSISWDVVPEAFF
TRBD1,TRBJ2-7,NA,TRBV5-1,TGCGCCAGCACTCGCACAAGCGGAGAGGGGGCGGGTTACGAGCAGTACTTC,CASTRTSGEGAGYEQYF
NA,TRBJ2-7,NA,TRBV20-1,TGCAGTGCTAAGGATGCAGGGGTCTACGAGCAGTACTTC,CSAKDAGVYEQYF
NA,TRBJ1-6,NA,TRBV20-1,TGCAGTGCGCTACAGGACGGGTTAGGCAATTCACCCCTCCACTTT,CSALQDGLGNSPLHF
TRBD2,TRBJ2-7,NA,TRBV19,TGTGCCAGCCGGACTAGCGGGAATTCCAACGAGCAGTACTTC,CASRTSGNSNEQYF
NA,TRBJ2-5,NA,TRBV10-1,TGCGCCAGCAGTGAGTTGACACGACAACAAGAGACCCAGTACTTC,CASSELTRQQETQYF
NA,TRBJ1-1,NA,TRBV11-2,TGTGCCAGCAGCTTAGATCCAGGGGCCCTGAACACTGAAGCTTTCTTT,CASSLDPGALNTEAFF
TRBD2,TRBJ2-2,NA,TRBV20-1,TGCAGTGCTAGGAGGGGGGCCGGGACTAGCGGGATTGGAACCGGGGAGCTGTTTTTT,CSARRGAGTSGIGTGELFF
NA,TRBJ1-1,NA,TRBV2,TGTGCCAGCAGGCCCCGGGTGAATGAAGCTTTCTTT,CASRPRVNEAFF
TRBD2,TRBJ2-7,NA,TRBV5-1,TGCGCCAGCAGCTTAAGCGGGACTACCTCCTACGAGCAGTACTTC,CASSLSGTTSYEQYF